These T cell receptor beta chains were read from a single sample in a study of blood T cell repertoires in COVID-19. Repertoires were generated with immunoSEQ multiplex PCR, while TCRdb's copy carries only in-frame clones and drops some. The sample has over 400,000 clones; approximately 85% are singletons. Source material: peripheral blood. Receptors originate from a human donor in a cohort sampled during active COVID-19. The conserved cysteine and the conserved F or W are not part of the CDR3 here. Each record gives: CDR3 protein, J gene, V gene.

CDR3aa: SASRYQETQY
j_gene: TRBJ2-5
v_gene: TRBV20-1

CDR3aa: ASSRIGQLNEKLF
j_gene: TRBJ1-4
v_gene: TRBV9

CDR3aa: ASSPFRQGRSEQY
j_gene: TRBJ2-7
v_gene: TRBV7-9

CDR3aa: ASSVGLTGNTIY
j_gene: TRBJ1-3
v_gene: TRBV7-3

CDR3aa: ASSIGDRETQY
j_gene: TRBJ2-5
v_gene: TRBV19

CDR3aa: ASRGTGVATDTQY
j_gene: TRBJ2-3
v_gene: TRBV6-5

CDR3aa: ASSRKGGAYNEQF
j_gene: TRBJ2-1
v_gene: TRBV3-1/TRBV3-2

CDR3aa: ASSQYHQGPYTGELF
j_gene: TRBJ2-2
v_gene: TRBV3-1/TRBV3-2

CDR3aa: ATSALGREQY
j_gene: TRBJ2-7
v_gene: TRBV24-1

CDR3aa: ASSLVFGESNGYT
j_gene: TRBJ1-2
v_gene: TRBV5-4

CDR3aa: ATSRTKGAAGNTIY
j_gene: TRBJ1-3
v_gene: TRBV15

CDR3aa: ASSSSGGNIQY
j_gene: TRBJ2-4
v_gene: TRBV7-2

CDR3aa: ASNPRHGTKNIQY
j_gene: TRBJ2-4
v_gene: TRBV6-5

CDR3aa: ASRSGQQGNTIY
j_gene: TRBJ1-3
v_gene: TRBV10-2

CDR3aa: ASSAGGFGLHGYT
j_gene: TRBJ1-2
v_gene: TRBV2

CDR3aa: ASSLTSGRHFNEQF
j_gene: TRBJ2-1
v_gene: TRBV19

CDR3aa: ASSHGGTSGYNEQF
j_gene: TRBJ2-1
v_gene: TRBV4-2

CDR3aa: ASRGPLGLNTEAF
j_gene: TRBJ1-1
v_gene: TRBV19

CDR3aa: ASSLDRVGVYEQY
j_gene: TRBJ2-7
v_gene: TRBV11-2

CDR3aa: AWSLSDRDNSPLH
j_gene: TRBJ1-6
v_gene: TRBV30

CDR3aa: ASSELAASSYEQY
j_gene: TRBJ2-7
v_gene: TRBV7-9

CDR3aa: ASSTPGTPYEQY
j_gene: TRBJ2-7
v_gene: TRBV28

CDR3aa: ASSEAFDTGKAF
j_gene: TRBJ1-1
v_gene: TRBV6-1

CDR3aa: ASSWTEKYGYT
j_gene: TRBJ1-2
v_gene: TRBV6-5

CDR3aa: ASSLVRDEQY
j_gene: TRBJ2-7
v_gene: TRBV5-1

CDR3aa: ASSVVRGAEKLF
j_gene: TRBJ1-4
v_gene: TRBV2

CDR3aa: ASSILNAVDTQY
j_gene: TRBJ2-3
v_gene: TRBV19

CDR3aa: ASSLGRVGNSPLH
j_gene: TRBJ1-6
v_gene: TRBV11-2

CDR3aa: ASSRTGQKEAF
j_gene: TRBJ1-1
v_gene: TRBV14

CDR3aa: ASSGGTSGSPTDTQY
j_gene: TRBJ2-3
v_gene: TRBV5-1

CDR3aa: ASSNLGQGKETQY
j_gene: TRBJ2-5
v_gene: TRBV28

CDR3aa: ASGLASSNTQY
j_gene: TRBJ2-3
v_gene: TRBV12-5

CDR3aa: SVVGQTNTGELF
j_gene: TRBJ2-2
v_gene: TRBV29-1

CDR3aa: ASSPGAGTYEQY
j_gene: TRBJ2-7
v_gene: TRBV18

CDR3aa: ASSLGLAGGYEQY
j_gene: TRBJ2-7
v_gene: TRBV9

CDR3aa: SVEAGGGTDTQY
j_gene: TRBJ2-3
v_gene: TRBV29-1

CDR3aa: ASSQGGFRGETQY
j_gene: TRBJ2-5
v_gene: TRBV3-1/TRBV3-2

CDR3aa: SAGDYYEQY
j_gene: TRBJ2-7
v_gene: TRBV20-1

CDR3aa: ASSLFGGDVQETQY
j_gene: TRBJ2-5
v_gene: TRBV5-1

CDR3aa: ASSPGGGMAF
j_gene: TRBJ1-1
v_gene: TRBV5-1

CDR3aa: ASSFFGAGGTYEQY
j_gene: TRBJ2-7
v_gene: TRBV5-1

CDR3aa: ASSLWGPGKAF
j_gene: TRBJ1-1
v_gene: TRBV12-3/TRBV12-4

CDR3aa: ASSLAPPPGVTEAF
j_gene: TRBJ1-1
v_gene: TRBV5-1

CDR3aa: AWRSGQPHNEKLF
j_gene: TRBJ1-4
v_gene: TRBV30

CDR3aa: ALMGTGPIYEQY
j_gene: TRBJ2-7
v_gene: TRBV9

CDR3aa: ASSPRLAGGQYSTDTQY
j_gene: TRBJ2-3
v_gene: TRBV4-1

CDR3aa: ASSLETSGRPWNTGELF
j_gene: TRBJ2-2
v_gene: TRBV7-9

CDR3aa: ASSSRQGPGEQY
j_gene: TRBJ2-7
v_gene: TRBV11-3

CDR3aa: ASSSQGGETGYT
j_gene: TRBJ1-2
v_gene: TRBV5-1

CDR3aa: ASSYRYEQY
j_gene: TRBJ2-7
v_gene: TRBV6-5

CDR3aa: ASSGLRDQPQH
j_gene: TRBJ1-5
v_gene: TRBV6-6

CDR3aa: ASSIQYAGVGNTEAF
j_gene: TRBJ1-1
v_gene: TRBV19